This entry describes one T cell receptor beta chain. Its antigen remains unidentified. The CDR3 spans 15 residues. Unmatched junction bases numbered 7, after V lost 4 bases and J lost 3 bases. Per the germline V gene, CDR1 is SGHRS and CDR2 is YFSETQ. Generated by immunoSEQ multiplex PCR, the TCRdb table keeps only in-frame clones and is missing some. The sample consists of around 14,000 clones, less than 85% of them appearing once. This sample was taken from a study of T cell repertoires in ileal Crohn's disease. In the study overall: About half of patients got postoperative therapy: about ten thiopurines, around 19 anti-TNF. Overall study findings and caveats: Sorted CD8 T cells held more high-frequency clones than CD4. Active smokers at surgery had more clonal expansions than non-smokers.

V and J are TRBV5-1 and TRBJ2-3, with 8 bases identical to TRBD2. The origin of this receptor is an adult with Crohn's disease. Sample: ileal tissue. CDR3 in DNA: TGCGCCAGCAGCACCTATAGCGGGGTAACAGATACGCAGTATTTT. Encoded protein: CASSTYSGVTDTQYF.